These T cell receptor beta chains were read from a single sample in a study of T cell responses to AZD1222 COVID-19 vaccine. The protocol was immunoSEQ multiplex PCR, while the TCRdb copy is restricted to in-frame clones and leaves out a portion. This table has 100,000 to 150,000 clones, 88% appearing once. The material sequenced was peripheral blood, taken on day 0 of AZD1222 vaccination. The receptors shown here come from an adult in good health. The CDR3 runs from the conserved cysteine through the conserved F or W. The D gene is left open where the match is weak. Expanded clones are given a class, and other clones once, few, many or no size at all.

CDR3 DNA	CDR3 protein	V gene	J gene	D gene	clone size
TGTGCCAGCAGCCAAGGGGTGGGGCGCAATCAGCCCCAGCATTTT	CASSQGVGRNQPQHF	TRBV3-1/TRBV3-2	TRBJ1-5	NA	NA
TGTGCCAGCAGCGATGGCGGGACAGCAAGCTACGAGCAGTACTTC	CASSDGGTASYEQYF	TRBV9	TRBJ2-7	NA	NA
TGTGCCAGCAGCCAGGACAGGGGAAATTCACCCCTCCACTTT	CASSQDRGNSPLHF	TRBV11-2	TRBJ1-6	TRBD1	NA
TGTGCCAGCATTGGGGGGGGCGAAGATACGCAGTATTTT	CASIGGGEDTQYF	TRBV28	TRBJ2-3	NA	NA
TGTGCCAGCAGTTTCGTGAACACTGAAGCTTTCTTT	CASSFVNTEAFF	TRBV28	TRBJ1-1	NA	NA
TGTGCCATCAGTGAGTCACTTGGAAACACCATATATTTT	CAISESLGNTIYF	TRBV10-3	TRBJ1-3	NA	NA
TGTGCCAGCAGCCAAGAGTGGGGGGTCAACTCCTACGAGCAGTACTTC	CASSQEWGVNSYEQYF	TRBV3-1/TRBV3-2	TRBJ2-7	NA	NA
TGTGCCAGCAGCCGGACTAGCGGCTCCTACAATGAGCAGTTCTTC	CASSRTSGSYNEQFF	TRBV3-1/TRBV3-2	TRBJ2-1	TRBD2	once
TGTGCCAGCAGCTTAGTGTCGACTAGCACTGGGGAGCTGTTTTTT	CASSLVSTSTGELFF	TRBV7-2	TRBJ2-2	TRBD2	NA
TGTGCCAGCAGCCATTACAGGGGAGGGACCGGGGAGCTGTTTTTT	CASSHYRGGTGELFF	TRBV14	TRBJ2-2	NA	NA
TGTGCCAGCAGTCCACGGGGGAACACTGAAGCTTTCTTT	CASSPRGNTEAFF	TRBV27	TRBJ1-1	NA	once
TGCGCCAGCAGTTTCCGGGGCCACACCATATATTTT	CASSFRGHTIYF	TRBV5-1	TRBJ1-3	NA	NA
TGTGCCAGCAGCTGGGACAGGGACTCTCACTATGGCTACACCTTC	CASSWDRDSHYGYTF	TRBV7-8	TRBJ1-2	TRBD1	NA
TGTGCCAGCAGTCCCTCTCCGGGACAGCGCGACCTCTACGAGCAGTACTTC	CASSPSPGQRDLYEQYF	TRBV27	TRBJ2-7	TRBD1	NA
TGTGCCAGCAGCCACCCATACAATGAGCAGTTCTTC	CASSHPYNEQFF	TRBV3-1/TRBV3-2	TRBJ2-1	NA	NA
TGTGCCAGCAGCAAAGAGGACTCTCACAATGAGCAGTTCTTC	CASSKEDSHNEQFF	TRBV27	TRBJ2-1	NA	NA
TGTGCCAGCAGCTCCGGAAGCTTCGGCAATCAGCCCCAGCATTTT	CASSSGSFGNQPQHF	TRBV7-9	TRBJ1-5	NA	NA
TGTGCCACCCAACCTGGGCAGGCGCTCTATGGCTACACCTTC	CATQPGQALYGYTF	TRBV6-5	TRBJ1-2	NA	NA
TGTGCCAGCAGAGCAGGAGGGTCAAATCAGCCCCAGCATTTT	CASRAGGSNQPQHF	TRBV2	TRBJ1-5	NA	NA
TGTGCCAGCGGCGGTTCGATGAACACTGAAGCTTTCTTT	CASGGSMNTEAFF	TRBV25-1	TRBJ1-1	NA	NA
TGTGCCAGCAGATGGGCGGGCAATCAGCCCCAGCATTTT	CASRWAGNQPQHF	TRBV28	TRBJ1-5	NA	NA
TGTGCCAGCAGTGACGGGGTCTTGGGGGCCGGGAATACGCAGTATTTT	CASSDGVLGAGNTQYF	TRBV6-4	TRBJ2-3	NA	NA
TGTGCCAGCAGCCCCCCCCGCAGCTCTGGAAACACCATATATTTT	CASSPPRSSGNTIYF	TRBV3-1/TRBV3-2	TRBJ1-3	NA	NA
TGTGCCAGCAGTTTTAGGCCTAGCGGGAGGTACAATGAGCAGTTCTTC	CASSFRPSGRYNEQFF	TRBV6-5	TRBJ2-1	TRBD2	once
TGTGCCAGCAACAGTTTCGAGGCGGGTTTCACCGGGGAGCTGTTTTTT	CASNSFEAGFTGELFF	TRBV28	TRBJ2-2	NA	few